Presented here are 16 T cell receptor beta chains from one specimen sequenced in a study of CD8+CD57+ T cells in acquired aplastic anemia. Genomic DNA constituted the template upon which TCR beta VDJ and CDR3 profiling was performed. TCRdb analysed the reads with MiXCR anew, one entry per CDR3 protein. The sample carries a few hundred thousand distinct CDR3 sequences, approximately 60% recorded once. Sample: sorted CD4+, CD8+, or CD8+CD57+ T cells (not recorded which) from PBMCs. These receptors all stem from a human donor in good health.

V usage is TRBV2 and J usage is TRBJ2-5, with 12 bases fitting TRBD2. The CDR3 sequence is 16 residues long. Trimming cost V 4 bases and J 5 bases; bases outside gene matches: 8. Germline values: CDR1 SNHLY, CDR2 FYNNEI. The CDR3 region has the DNA TGTGCCAGCAGTGCCAGGACTAGCGGGATTAGTGAGACCCAGTACTTC. Translated, it gives CASSARTSGISETQYF.

The chain has TRBV5-1 and TRBJ1-1, with 8 bases lining up with TRBD1. CDR3 length: 17 amino acids. Germline V gene sequence: CDR1 SGHRS, CDR2 YFSETQ. The junction had 11 bases not matched to a gene; V was cut back by 3 bases and J by 1 base. The CDR3 nucleotides are TGCGCCAGCAGCTGGGGCGGGACAGGTGGGGGGAACACTGAAGCTTTCTTT. Translation gives CASSWGGTGGGNTEAFF.

V is TRBV10-3 and J is TRBJ2-2; weak D call: TRBD2 (6 bases). The CDR3 is 15 amino acids. V lost 0 bases, J lost 1 base, and 6 bases lay in between. Germline assignment: CDR1 ENHRY and CDR2 SYGVKD. The CDR3 nucleotides read TGTGCCATCAGTGAGTCGGGGGGGAACACCGGGGAGCTGTTTTTT. It translates to CAISESGGNTGELFF.

The genes are TRBV14 and TRBJ2-7; TRBD2 might be the D (6 bases). The CDR3 extends over 14 amino acids. V lost 4 bases and J 6 bases, leaving 16 bases between the germline ends. Germline CDR1 SGHDN, CDR2 FVKESK. The DNA of the CDR3 is TGTGCCAGCAGCCTCCGAATCACTAGCACCGAGCAGTACTTC. Protein product: CASSLRITSTEQYF.

The J gene is TRBJ2-5, the V gene TRBV25-1; 15 nucleotides agree with TRBD2. Germline values: CDR1 MGHDK, CDR2 SYGVNS. The CDR3 extends over 17 amino acids. V lost 4 bases to trimming and J lost 4 bases; unmatched junction nucleotides: 7. The CDR3 DNA reads TGTGCCAGCAGTGTCATTGGGACTAGCGGGGGGCCAGAGACCCAGTACTTC. It specifies CASSVIGTSGGPETQYF.

The rearrangement uses TRBV5-1 and TRBJ1-1; the D gene is possibly TRBD1 (5 bases). Germline V gives CDR1 SGHRS, CDR2 YFSETQ. The V end was cut by 0 bases, the J end by 7 bases, with 13 bases between. The CDR3 spans 14 residues. CDR3 sequence: CASSLVRGRDEAFF. The CDR3 DNA reads as TGCGCCAGCAGCTTGGTTAGGGGAAGGGATGAAGCTTTCTTT.

This chain links TRBV10-3 with TRBJ2-7; 8 nucleotides agree with TRBD2. The trim removed 6 bases at V and 4 bases at J, leaving 8 bases unmatched. The length of the CDR3 is 14 residues. Looked up from germline, CDR1 is ENHRY and CDR2 is SYGVKD. The CDR3 is CAISSGTRLYEQYF. As DNA, the CDR3 is TGTGCCATCAGCTCCGGGACTAGGCTTTACGAGCAGTACTTC.

The chain joins TRBV6-1 to TRBJ2-7, with D possibly called TRBD1 or TRBD2 (8 bases each). The CDR3 runs 16 residues. Per germline, CDR1 MNHNS and CDR2 SASEGT. V was cut by 7 bases and J by 3 bases, with 22 bases left in between. CDR3 sequence: CASTSRGRGAFYEQYF. The DNA for the CDR3 is TGTGCCAGCACTAGCAGGGGGCGGGGGGCCTTCTACGAGCAGTACTTC.

This chain uses TRBV9 with TRBJ2-1; TRBD2 aligns across 7 bases. V lost 3 bases, J lost 8 bases, and 8 bases stayed unmatched. This CDR3 comprises 14 residues. Germline CDR1 is SGDLS and CDR2 is YYNGEE. The DNA of the CDR3 is TGTGCCAGCAGCGGGTGGGGGGGTGTCGATGAGCAGTTCTTC. Translation gives CASSGWGGVDEQFF. Variable domain in full (rest from reference TRBV9 and TRBJ2-1): DSGVTQTPKHLITATGQRVTLRCSPRSGDLSVYWYQQSLDQGLQFLIQYYNGEERAKGNILERFSAQQFPDLHSELNLSSLELGDSALYFCASSGWGGVDEQFFGPGTRLTVL.

The genes are TRBV10-3 and TRBJ1-2; D is uncertain. With 3 bases removed from V and 2 bases from J, the gap between germline ends came to 4 bases. Germline loops: CDR1 ENHRY, CDR2 SYGVKD. This CDR3 region has 12 residues. The CDR3 loop reads CAISDGNYGYTF. The CDR3 DNA sequence: TGTGCCATCAGTGACGGAAACTATGGCTACACCTTC.

To note about this clonotype: A much larger clonotype is one base distant, so this may be a read error. The rearrangement uses TRBV20-1 and TRBJ1-1; 9 positions match TRBD1. The CDR3 extends over 12 amino acids. The germline CDR1 and CDR2 sequences are DFQATT and SNEGSKA (reference sequence). The CDR3 is CRGTGWDTEAFF. DNA for the CDR3: TGCAGGGGGACAGGGTGGGACACTGAAGCTTTCTTT.

This clonotype was counted at least ten times. The genes are TRBV2 and TRBJ2-3, with a tentative D call TRBD2 (6 bases). This CDR3 comprises 15 residues. Per the germline V gene, CDR1 is SNHLY and CDR2 is FYNNEI. V was clipped by 0 bases and J by 4 bases, with 11 bases between them. CDR3 sequence reads: CASSEAVASADTQYF. For the CDR3, the DNA is TGTGCCAGCAGTGAAGCCGTGGCTAGCGCAGATACGCAGTATTTT. The full variable domain, its missing parts supplied by reference TRBV2 and TRBJ2-3, is EPEVTQTPSHQVTQMGQEVILRCVPISNHLYFYWYRQILGQKVEFLVSFYNNEISEKSEIFDDQFSVERPDGSNFTLKIRSTKLEDSAMYFCASSEAVASADTQYFGPGTRLTVL.

CDR3 in DNA: TGCAGTGCTAGATGGACCCTAGAGACCCAGTACTTC. This translates into CSARWTLETQYF. The genes are TRBV20-1 and TRBJ2-5; the D is unclear. In germline, CDR1 is DFQATT, CDR2 SNEGSKA (reference sequence). The CDR3 is 12 amino acids. V was clipped by 2 bases and J by 4 bases, with 8 bases between them.

There are many counts of this clonotype. The chain links TRBV7-3 to TRBJ2-2, with D hard to call. V was pared by 0 bases and J by 0 bases, with 14 bases between. CDR1 and CDR2 from the germline V gene are SGHTA and FQGTGA. The CDR3 spans 18 residues. The CDR3 DNA sequence: TGTGCCAGCAGCTTAACTGGGTCAGAATTTGCGAACACCGGGGAGCTGTTTTTT. Amino acid sequence: CASSLTGSEFANTGELFF. Full variable domain (remainder filled in from reference TRBV7-3 and TRBJ2-2): GAGVSQTPSNKVTEKGKYVELRCDPISGHTALYWYRQSLGQGPEFLIYFQGTGAADDSGLPNDRFFAVRPEGSVSTLKIQRTERGDSAVYLCASSLTGSEFANTGELFFGEGSRLTVL.

This clonotype was seen more than once but under ten times. DNA for the CDR3: TGTGCCAGCAGCTCCTCGGGGGGACCCTACGAGCAGTACTTC. Amino acids: CASSSSGGPYEQYF. This chain uses TRBV7-9 with TRBJ2-7; TRBD2 agrees at 7 bases. This CDR3 spans 14 amino acids. In germline, CDR1 is SEHNR, CDR2 FQNEAQ (reference sequence). V shed 4 bases and J 2 bases; nucleotides not matched to a gene: 5. The whole variable domain, filled in from reference TRBV7-9 and TRBJ2-7, reads DTGVSQNPRHKITKRGQNVTFRCDPISEHNRLYWYRQTLGQGPEFLTYFQNEAQLEKSRLLSDRFSAERPKGSFSTLEIQRTEQGDSAMYLCASSSSGGPYEQYFGPGTRLTVT.

This rearrangement joins TRBV10-1 to TRBJ2-3, with 10 bases lining up with TRBD1. Looked up from germline, CDR1 is WNHNN and CDR2 is SYGVQD (reference sequence). This CDR3 has 15 residues. With V trimmed by 5 bases and J by 3 bases, 5 bases remained unmatched. The DNA of the CDR3 is TGCGCCAGCAGTACTGGACAGGGGGGGACAGATACGCAGTATTTT. Protein sequence: CASSTGQGGTDTQYF.